This entry lists 23 T cell receptor beta chains sequenced from one sample in a study of blood T cells in healthy people across ages. Next came a second PCR, run for roughly 6 to 11 cycles, which used a sample-barcoded 5' primer along with a J-beta primer mix. From the 5' RACE reads, TCRdb called clonotypes with MiXCR, one entry per CDR3 protein. Among 980,000 or so distinct CDR3 sequences, roughly 50% were seen once, and the ten largest hold roughly 13%. The material sequenced was blood. The receptors here all came from a man aged 25-45 years in good health.

V and J are TRBV7-2 and TRBJ2-2, with TRBD2 as a possible D gene (6 bases). The CDR3 is made up of 14 amino acids. The V gene lost 3 bases and the J gene lost 7 bases, with 12 bases spanning the gap. CDR1 is SGHTA, CDR2 FQGNSA, per germline. DNA for the CDR3: TGTGCCAGCAGCTTGGGATGGGGGGACGGGGAGCTGTTTTTT. Translating it yields CASSLGWGDGELFF.

CDR3 in amino acids: CASSLVRTNSYNEQFF. The CDR3 DNA sequence: TGCGCCAGCAGCTTGGTCCGTACAAACTCCTACAATGAGCAGTTCTTC. The V gene is TRBV5-1, the J gene TRBJ2-1, with unresolved D. The V gene's germline CDR1 is SGHRS and CDR2 YFSETQ. The CDR3 has 16 residues. The germline V and J ends were trimmed by 0 bases and 0 bases, with 10 bases remaining between them.

The J gene is TRBJ2-3, the V gene TRBV27, with a tentative D call TRBD1 (6 bases). From germline, CDR1 is MNHEY and CDR2 SMNVEV (reference sequence). The CDR3 extends over 13 amino acids. V was shortened by 6 bases and J by 6 bases, with 13 bases between the two germline ends. The CDR3 loop reads CASRNGQFDTQYF. DNA for the CDR3: TGTGCCAGCAGAAATGGACAGTTCGATACGCAGTATTTT.

The chain combines TRBV9 with TRBJ2-1; 11 bases are shared with TRBD2. V dropped 2 bases and J dropped 0; count of bases not matched to a gene: 1. Per the germline V gene, CDR1 is SGDLS and CDR2 is YYNGEE. This CDR3 is 16 amino acids long. CDR3 sequence reads: CASSVSGGASYNEQFF. The CDR3, as DNA: TGTGCCAGCAGCGTTAGCGGGGGGGCCTCCTACAATGAGCAGTTCTTC.

The genes are TRBV6-2 or TRBV6-3 and TRBJ2-4, with 10 bases identical to TRBD2. Germline V gives CDR1 MNHEY, CDR2 SVGEGT. This CDR3 spans 19 amino acids. V lost 5 bases to trimming and J lost 1 base; unmatched junction nucleotides: 14. CDR3 region: CASSLSSGGTLTAKNIQYF. Here the CDR3 DNA reads TGTGCCAGCAGTCTCTCTAGCGGGGGTACTCTCACCGCCAAAAACATTCAGTACTTC.

The V call is TRBV6-5, the J call TRBJ1-2; D unclear. Trimming shortened V by 5 bases and J by 3 bases, and 7 bases separated the two germline ends. The CDR3 runs 12 residues. CDR1 is MNHEY, CDR2 SVGAGI, per germline. The CDR3 coding sequence is TGTGCCAGCAGTCGCCGGGACTATGGCTACACCTTC. It specifies CASSRRDYGYTF.

V usage is TRBV7-2 and J usage is TRBJ2-5, with 13 nucleotides matching TRBD2. The V gene's germline CDR1 is SGHTA and CDR2 FQGNSA. This CDR3 spans 15 amino acids. V was clipped by 3 bases and J by 5 bases; unmatched bases: 3. The CDR3 sequence: CASSFRTSGGETQYF. The CDR3 bases are TGTGCCAGCAGCTTCCGGACTAGCGGGGGCGAGACCCAGTACTTC.

The CDR3 DNA follows: TGTGCCAGCAGCCCCAACCCGGGGACAGAGGGCGAGCAGTACTTC. The encoded protein is CASSPNPGTEGEQYF. The rearrangement joins TRBV4-2 to TRBJ2-5, with TRBD1 identical over 7 bases. Gene TRBJ2-7 matches the end of the DNA better, so the J call may be wrong. Germline V lookup: CDR1 LGHNA, CDR2 YNFKEQ. CDR3 length: 15 amino acids.

This CDR3 is CASSSYETVWELFF. As DNA, the CDR3 is TGTGCCAGCAGTTCCTACGAGACCGTCTGGGAGCTGTTTTTT. The J gene is TRBJ2-2, the V gene TRBV6-5; D is ambiguous. Trimming shortened V by 4 bases and J by 9 bases, and 15 bases separated the two germline ends. This CDR3 contains 14 residues. Germline V lookup: CDR1 MNHEY, CDR2 SVGAGI.

The V and J genes are TRBV27 and TRBJ2-7; 7 positions match TRBD2. Germline values: CDR1 MNHEY, CDR2 SMNVEV (reference sequence). This CDR3 comprises 14 residues. V lost 6 bases, J lost 3 bases, and 8 bases stayed unmatched. This chain's CDR3 is CASRRLAAYYEQYF. The CDR3 DNA sequence: TGTGCCAGCAGAAGACTAGCTGCCTACTACGAGCAGTACTTC.

This chain links TRBV3-1 with TRBJ2-1, with 14 bases that match TRBD2. The junction had 8 bases not matched to a gene; V was cut back by 4 bases and J by 3 bases. The germline gives CDR1 LGHDT, CDR2 YNNKEL (reference sequence). The CDR3 contains 18 residues. In DNA, the CDR3 is TGTGCCAGCAGCCCACGACTAGCGGGAGGGTTTTACTACAATGAGCAGTTCTTC. Translation: CASSPRLAGGFYYNEQFF.

This clonotype occurred many times. V usage is TRBV7-2 and J usage is TRBJ2-1; possibly TRBD2 for D (6 bases). From germline, CDR1 is SGHTA and CDR2 FQGNSA. The CDR3 spans 14 residues. The V end was cut by 1 base, the J end by 7 bases, with 11 bases between. In DNA, the CDR3 is TGTGCCAGCAGCTTAGGGTGGAGCGGGAATGAGCAGTTCTTC. It yields the protein CASSLGWSGNEQFF.

The chain recombines TRBV4-3 with TRBJ1-2; perhaps TRBD1 as D (5 bases). V lost 1 base and J 2 bases, leaving 11 bases between the germline ends. The CDR3 totals 15 residues. Germline CDR1 LGHNA, CDR2 YSLEER. For the CDR3, the DNA is TGCGCCAGCAGCCAAGTGGTGTGGGGGAACTATGGCTACACCTTC. Translation: CASSQVVWGNYGYTF.

This clonotype has just a few counts. The rearrangement joins TRBV30 to TRBJ2-7; 8 nucleotides match TRBD1. Germline loops: CDR1 GTSNPN, CDR2 SVGIG (reference sequence). After removal of 2 bases from V and 6 bases from J, the junction contained 9 bases not matched to a gene. The CDR3 totals 14 residues. The CDR3 spells CAWSKIRQGSEQYF. The DNA of the CDR3 is TGTGCCTGGAGTAAAATTCGACAGGGGAGCGAGCAGTACTTC.

The chain employs TRBV5-6 and TRBJ1-1; D uncertain. V dropped 6 bases and J dropped 2 bases, with 11 bases sitting between them. This CDR3 has 13 residues. Germline assignment: CDR1 SGHDT and CDR2 YYEEEE. CDR3 coding DNA: TGTGCCAGCACCGTTGCGCAAAACACTGAAGCTTTCTTT. Residues: CASTVAQNTEAFF. Filled out from reference TRBV5-6 and TRBJ1-1, the complete variable domain reads DAGVTQSPTHLIKTRGQQVTLRCSPKSGHDTVSWYQQALGQGPQFIFQYYEEEERQRGNFPDRFSGHQFPNYSSELNVNALLLGDSALYLCASTVAQNTEAFFGQGTRLTVV.

V usage is TRBV6-4 and J usage is TRBJ2-1; no reliable D call. This CDR3 is built from 14 residues. Germline V gene sequence: CDR1 MRHNA, CDR2 SNTAGT. V lost 3 bases, J lost 8 bases, and 14 bases lay in between. The CDR3 DNA reads TGTGCCAGCAGTGAAGATCTGTCTGGGGATGAGCAGTTCTTC. Translating it yields CASSEDLSGDEQFF.

This chain uses TRBV29-1 with TRBJ2-7, with D perhaps matching TRBD1 (6 bases). CDR1 SQVTM and CDR2 ANQGSEA come from the germline V gene. CDR3 length equals 13 residues. Between the trimmed V and J ends, which lost 5 bases and 5 bases, there was a span of 16 bases. The CDR3 loop is CSVRIGQPDEQYF. The CDR3 DNA sequence: TGCAGCGTTCGGATTGGACAGCCCGACGAGCAGTACTTC.

The rearrangement links TRBV10-3 to TRBJ2-7; 10 bases map to TRBD1. Looked up from germline, CDR1 is ENHRY and CDR2 is SYGVKD. The V gene end was trimmed by 3 bases and the J gene end by 5 bases; junction bases not matched to a gene: 16. CDR3 length equals 18 residues. The CDR3 region is CAISDLPLRDRGTHEQYF. The CDR3, as DNA: TGTGCCATCAGTGACCTCCCTCTACGGGACAGGGGCACCCACGAGCAGTACTTC.

The chain combines TRBV7-3 with TRBJ2-3; D is possibly TRBD1 or TRBD2 (6 bases each). Trimming shortened V by 5 bases and J by 2 bases, and 14 bases separated the two germline ends. Per germline, CDR1 SGHTA and CDR2 FQGTGA. This CDR3 spans 15 amino acids. The DNA of the CDR3 is TGTGCCAGCAGCCCCACCGGGGGCTTCACAGATACGCAGTATTTT. Protein: CASSPTGGFTDTQYF.

This chain links TRBV20-1 with TRBJ2-3, with D perhaps matching TRBD2 (6 bases). V lost 5 bases, J lost 0 bases, and 15 bases lay in between. CDR1 DFQATT and CDR2 SNEGSKA come from the germline V gene (reference sequence). The CDR3 covers 15 residues. This chain's CDR3 is CSASPGGVSTDTQYF. CDR3 DNA sequence: TGCAGTGCTTCCCCCGGCGGGGTTAGCACAGATACGCAGTATTTT.

The chain combines TRBV7-9 with TRBJ2-5, with 14 bases matching TRBD2. With the DNA end fitting TRBJ2-7 better, the J assignment may be wrong. This CDR3 is built from 13 residues. Germline V gene data show CDR1 as SEHNR and CDR2 as FQNEAQ (reference sequence). The CDR3 DNA reads as TGTGCCAGCACAGGACTAGCGGGGGGCGAGCAGTACTTC. It translates to CASTGLAGGEQYF.

The table lists this clonotype with a count of one. The CDR3 sequence is CSARAVAGDSGELFF. CDR3 nucleotide sequence: TGCAGTGCTCGGGCTGTGGCGGGGGACTCGGGGGAGCTGTTTTTT. The rearrangement joins TRBV20-1 to TRBJ2-2, with 7 bases aligning to TRBD2. The germline V gene encodes CDR1 DFQATT and CDR2 SNEGSKA (reference sequence). V gave up 5 bases and J gave up 8 bases; unmatched junction bases: 14. The CDR3 is made up of 15 amino acids.

Worth noting for this clonotype: This clone may be a read error of a much larger clone one base away. The chain links TRBV5-1 to TRBJ2-5; 7 bases agree with TRBD2. CDR3 size: 16 residues. Germline CDR1 is SGHRS and CDR2 is YFSETQ. CDR3 protein: CAGSENGDYVRETQYF. CDR3 nucleotides: TGCGCCGGCAGCGAAAACGGGGACTACGTGCGGGAGACCCAGTACTTC.